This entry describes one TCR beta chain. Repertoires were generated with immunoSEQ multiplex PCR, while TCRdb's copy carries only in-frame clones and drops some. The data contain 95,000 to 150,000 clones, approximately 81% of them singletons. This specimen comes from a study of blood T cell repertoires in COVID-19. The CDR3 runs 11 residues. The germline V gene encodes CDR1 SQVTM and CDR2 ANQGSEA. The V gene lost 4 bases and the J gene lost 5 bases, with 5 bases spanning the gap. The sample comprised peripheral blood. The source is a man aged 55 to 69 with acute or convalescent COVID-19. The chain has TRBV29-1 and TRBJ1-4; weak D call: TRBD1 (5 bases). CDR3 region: CSVAGNEKLFF. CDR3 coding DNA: TGCAGCGTTGCAGGGAATGAAAAACTGTTTTTT.